This T cell receptor (beta chain) was obtained from a study of T cells in Graves' hyperthyroidism and ophthalmopathy. This clonotype appeared once. From RNA transcripts, TCR beta CDR3 regions were amplified. The HTBI primer set served for first-round RT-PCR of the TCR CDR3. Each CDR3 protein gets one entry after TCRdb re-called the multiplex PCR reads with MiXCR. This sample has under 350,000 distinct CDR3 sequences; 15% to 20% occur once, and the top ten carry around 47%. Per the germline V gene, CDR1 is DFQATT and CDR2 is SNEGSKA (reference sequence). Deletions cut 5 bases from V and 4 bases from J, with 11 bases between. This CDR3 spans 12 amino acids. The patients, who ranged from 18 to 65 in age, presented with newly diagnosed hyperthyroidism lasting under 2 months.

The sequenced material came from blood. This clonotype originated in a woman in her forties or fifties with Graves' hyperthyroidism. This chain joins TRBV20-1 and TRBJ2-5; D uncertain. CDR3 sequence: CSAYLGRETQYF. The CDR3 nucleotides read TGCAGTGCTTACCTCGGCCGAGAGACCCAGTACTTC.